The 17 T cell receptor beta chains below all came from one sample that was sequenced in a study of cytomegalovirus exposure and HLA in healthy donors. Some clones are missing from TCRdb's copy, which holds only in-frame ones; the method was immunoSEQ multiplex PCR. The sample has around 150,000 clones, around 85% seen once. Sequences were obtained from PBMCs. The receptors come from a man aged 25-45 years in good health and CMV-seropositive.

The rearrangement uses TRBV10-3 and TRBJ2-3; TRBD1 is a possible D gene (5 bases). This CDR3 contains 15 residues. The germline V and J ends were trimmed by 6 bases and 5 bases, with 18 bases remaining between them. The V gene's germline CDR1 is ENHRY and CDR2 SYGVKD. CDR3: CAIRRGREARDTQYF. The CDR3 nucleotides are TGTGCCATCAGAAGGGGCCGCGAAGCCCGAGATACGCAGTATTTT.

V usage is TRBV7-2 and J usage is TRBJ1-6; the D gene is possibly TRBD1 (6 bases). The CDR3 has 14 residues. V lost 6 bases, J lost 4 bases, and 10 bases lay in between. Germline CDR1 reads SGHTA; CDR2 reads FQGNSA. DNA of the CDR3: TGTGCCAGCAGGTTACAGGGTTATAATTCACCCCTCCACTTT. It translates to CASRLQGYNSPLHF.

The chain joins TRBV5-1 to TRBJ1-2, with 8 positions matching TRBD1. CDR1 is SGHRS, CDR2 YFSETQ, per germline. The CDR3 totals 16 residues. V was pared by 4 bases and J by 8 bases, with 16 bases of the junction left unmatched. CDR3 sequence reads: CASSEWTGTLSGGYTF. In DNA, the CDR3 is TGCGCCAGCAGCGAATGGACAGGGACCCTATCCGGGGGCTACACCTTC.

The J gene is TRBJ2-3, the V gene TRBV25-1; 9 nucleotides match TRBD1. J was trimmed by 6 bases and V by 9 bases; bases with no gene match: 13. CDR1 is MGHDK, CDR2 SYGVNS, per germline. The CDR3 sequence is 15 residues long. The CDR3 loop reads CASAGPGQGLDTQYF. As DNA, the CDR3 is TGTGCCAGTGCGGGGCCGGGACAGGGTTTGGATACGCAGTATTTT.

V and J are TRBV25-1 and TRBJ1-1; D is uncertain. Germline V gives CDR1 MGHDK, CDR2 SYGVNS. Trimming removed 5 bases at V and 2 bases at J, with 3 bases between. The length of the CDR3 is 11 residues. This CDR3 reads CASSLNTEAFF. The DNA for the CDR3 is TGTGCCAGCAGTTTAAACACTGAAGCTTTCTTT.

The chain employs TRBV7-2 and TRBJ1-4, with TRBD1 matching over 10 bases. The V gene end was trimmed by 3 bases and the J gene end by 8 bases; junction bases not matched to a gene: 3. The CDR3 runs to 14 residues. Per germline, CDR1 SGHTA and CDR2 FQGNSA. The CDR3: CASSFDRGREKLFF. The CDR3 DNA follows: TGTGCCAGCAGCTTTGACAGGGGGCGCGAAAAACTGTTTTTT.

The CDR3 is CASSPTVPGNTIYF. CDR3 coding DNA: TGTGCCAGCAGTCCCACAGTGCCCGGAAACACCATATATTTT. This sequence joins TRBV7-9 and TRBJ1-3; unclear D gene. Trimming took 6 bases from V and 4 from J, leaving 13 bases between them. The V gene's germline CDR1 is SEHNR and CDR2 FQNEAQ (reference sequence). There are 14 residues in the CDR3.

This sequence joins TRBV7-3 and TRBJ2-5; 11 nucleotides line up with TRBD1. J was trimmed by 5 bases and V by 2 bases; bases with no gene match: 7. Germline-derived CDR1 and CDR2 are SGHTA and FQGTGA. The CDR3 contains 16 residues. The chain's CDR3 is CASSLSGQGARETQYF. CDR3 bases: TGTGCCAGCAGCTTATCTGGACAGGGGGCGAGGGAGACCCAGTACTTC.

The J gene is TRBJ1-4, the V gene TRBV7-9, with TRBD1 as a possible D gene (5 bases). Germline values: CDR1 SEHNR, CDR2 FQNEAQ (reference sequence). V was trimmed by 5 bases and J by 8 bases, leaving 18 bases between them. The CDR3 loop spans 15 amino acids. CDR3 nucleotide sequence: TGTGCCAGCAGCCCAGGGCGGGAGGGTGACGAAAAACTGTTTTTT. Translated: CASSPGREGDEKLFF.

The rearrangement uses TRBV10-2 and TRBJ2-4; TRBD1 aligns across 7 bases. The V gene's germline CDR1 is WSHSY and CDR2 SAAADI. CDR3 length equals 16 residues. The ends lost 5 bases at V and 0 bases at J; junction bases unmatched: 7. The CDR3 spells CASSRQGSGAKNIQYF. The CDR3 region has the DNA TGCGCCAGCAGTAGACAGGGCAGTGGAGCCAAAAACATTCAGTACTTC.

The chain uses TRBV6-5 and TRBJ2-1, with TRBD1 matching 8 bases. Germline V gene data show CDR1 as MNHEY and CDR2 as SVGAGI. The CDR3 sequence is 15 residues long. V shed 2 bases and J 5 bases; nucleotides not matched to a gene: 5. The CDR3 DNA reads TGTGCCAGCAGTTACGGGACAGGAGACCACAATGAGCAGTTCTTC. Residues: CASSYGTGDHNEQFF.

On this clone itself: One end of the junction does not line up with germline, which may come from a read error. This chain joins TRBV18 and TRBJ2-5, with unresolved D. The CDR3 contains 11 residues. In germline, CDR1 is KGHSH, CDR2 LQKENI. The CDR3 sequence: CASSPGQKRDF. CDR3 in DNA: TGTGCCAGCTCACCAGGGCAAAAGAGAGACTTC.

The CDR3 region has the DNA TGTGCCAGCAGCACGAGACAGGGGGGCAATCAGCCCCAGCATTTT. Translating it yields CASSTRQGGNQPQHF. V gene TRBV6-6 combines with J gene TRBJ1-5; 9 bases line up with TRBD1. After removal of 6 bases from V and 2 bases from J, the junction contained 5 bases not matched to a gene. CDR3 length: 15 amino acids. Germline CDR1 MNHNY, CDR2 SVGAGI (reference sequence).

The chain couples TRBV28 to TRBJ2-1; 8 bases fit TRBD1. The J segment lost 4 bases and the V segment lost 3 bases, leaving 2 bases of the junction unmatched. The CDR3 has 14 amino acids. Germline V gives CDR1 MDHEN, CDR2 SYDVKM. The CDR3 DNA is TGTGCCAGCAGTTTGGGACAGGAGTACAATGAGCAGTTCTTC. It is translated as CASSLGQEYNEQFF.

Regarding this clone: Other DNA sequences of this sample code for an identical CDR3. The chain combines TRBV6-5 with TRBJ1-5, with 8 bases matching TRBD1. The CDR3 loop spans 13 amino acids. J lost 5 bases, V lost 6 bases, and 3 bases had no gene match. Germline lookup yields CDR1 MNHEY and CDR2 SVGAGI. CDR3 DNA sequence: TGTGCCAGCAGCCCGGACAGGGATCAGCCCCAGCATTTT. Amino acids: CASSPDRDQPQHF.

V and J are TRBV4-1 and TRBJ2-5; D possibly corresponds to TRBD1 (6 bases). Germline loops: CDR1 MGHRA, CDR2 YSYEKL. V was trimmed by 0 bases and J by 3 bases, leaving 14 bases between them. There are 16 residues in the CDR3. As DNA, the CDR3 is TGCGCCAGCAGCCAAGACATCGGACAGCCGAAAGAGACCCAGTACTTC. It yields the protein CASSQDIGQPKETQYF.

The chain combines TRBV7-8 with TRBJ2-1; 11 positions match TRBD2. V dropped 1 base and J dropped 3; count of bases not matched to a gene: 5. The CDR3 has 17 residues. Germline V gene data show CDR1 as SGHVS and CDR2 as FQNEAQ. The CDR3, as DNA: TGTGCCAGCAGCTTAGGTAGCGGGGGGGCCGTCTACAATGAGCAGTTCTTC. Amino acids: CASSLGSGGAVYNEQFF.